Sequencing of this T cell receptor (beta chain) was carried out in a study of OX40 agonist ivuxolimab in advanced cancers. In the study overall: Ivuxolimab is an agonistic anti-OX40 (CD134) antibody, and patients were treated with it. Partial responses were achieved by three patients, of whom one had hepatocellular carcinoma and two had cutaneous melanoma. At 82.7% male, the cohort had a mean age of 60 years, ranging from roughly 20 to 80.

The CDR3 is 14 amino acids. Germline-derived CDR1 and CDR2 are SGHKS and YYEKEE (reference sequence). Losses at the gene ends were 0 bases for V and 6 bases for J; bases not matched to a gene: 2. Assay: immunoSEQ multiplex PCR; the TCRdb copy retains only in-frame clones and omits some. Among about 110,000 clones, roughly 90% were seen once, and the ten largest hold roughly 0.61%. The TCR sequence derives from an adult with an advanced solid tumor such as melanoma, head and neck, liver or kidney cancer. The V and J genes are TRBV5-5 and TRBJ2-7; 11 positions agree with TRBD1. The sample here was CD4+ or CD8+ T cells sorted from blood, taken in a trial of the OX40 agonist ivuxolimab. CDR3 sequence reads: CASSLGGTGGEQYF. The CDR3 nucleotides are TGTGCCAGCAGCTTGGGAGGGACAGGGGGCGAGCAGTACTTC.